Here is one T cell receptor (beta chain) with its context. What it binds is unknown. This specimen comes from a study of Ad26.COV2.S vaccination and SARS-CoV-2 variants. Overall study: The donor was enrolled in the Ad26.COV2.S arm of the COV1001 trial. Study-wide results and limits: Greater spike-specific TCR breadth was seen in vaccine recipients than in placebo recipients.

Sequencing was performed with immunoSEQ multiplex PCR; in TCRdb, only in-frame clones are kept and a portion is missing. Of 350,000 to 400,000 clones listed, about 88% were seen once; the top ten hold about 1.9%. Treatment in this sample: around 19 received Ad26.COV2.S at low or high dose, single or two shots; 5 received placebo; per-sample allocation not given. Specimens were obtained on day 63 following the first vaccine or placebo injection. This TCR was sampled from a person aged 18-65 years who received the Ad26.COV2.S COVID-19 vaccine or a placebo. Sequences were derived from peripheral blood, sampled in a trial of Ad26.COV2.S vaccine versus placebo.

CDR3 DNA sequence: TGTGCCAGCAGCCAAGATAAAGGCTTGGGGACCCAGTACTTC. This translates into CASSQDKGLGTQYF. The chain couples TRBV3-1 (or the pseudogene TRBV3-2) to TRBJ2-5; D uncertain. V was pared by 0 bases and J by 7 bases, with 12 bases between. Germline CDR1 and CDR2: LGHDT and YNNKEL (reference sequence). The CDR3 loop spans 14 amino acids.